A selection of T cell receptor beta chains follows, all from one sample in a study of CD8+ T cells in alopecia areata. Libraries were prepared by immunoSEQ multiplex PCR; TCRdb keeps only in-frame clonotypes and omits some of them. The sample shows 80,000 to 95,000 clones, 40% to 50% of them seen only once. Sequenced here: CD8+ T cells sorted from blood, sampled at week 24, from a patient treated with tofacitinib. The origin of the receptors is a human donor with alopecia areata. The CDR3 runs from the conserved cysteine through the conserved F or W. The order of the fields is D gene, J gene, clone size, V gene, CDR3 length, CDR3 DNA, CDR3 protein. D genes are given only for firm matches. Part of the rows lack a size; the others show once, few, many or a class for expanded clones.

d_call: NA
j_call: TRBJ2-7
clone_size: few
v_call: TRBV4-3
cdr3_length: 12
cdr3_nt: TGCGCCAGCAGCCCCCGGGGGGCCGAGCAGTACTTC
cdr3_aa: CASSPRGAEQYF

d_call: NA
j_call: TRBJ2-3
clone_size: NA
v_call: TRBV6-1
cdr3_length: 11
cdr3_nt: TGTGCCATCAGTCTGGGACTTCCGCAGTATTTT
cdr3_aa: CAISLGLPQYF

d_call: NA
j_call: TRBJ2-7
clone_size: NA
v_call: TRBV30
cdr3_length: 13
cdr3_nt: TGTGCCTGGACCGTGGTGAGCTCCTACGAGCAGTACTTC
cdr3_aa: CAWTVVSSYEQYF

d_call: TRBD2
j_call: TRBJ2-1
clone_size: NA
v_call: TRBV4-1
cdr3_length: 17
cdr3_nt: TGCGCCAGCAGCCAAGTGTCCGGGACTAGCGGTATGAATGAGCAGTTCTTC
cdr3_aa: CASSQVSGTSGMNEQFF

d_call: NA
j_call: TRBJ2-2
clone_size: few
v_call: TRBV29-1
cdr3_length: 13
cdr3_nt: TGCAGCGGGGCAGGGGGGAGCACCGGGGAGCTGTTTTTT
cdr3_aa: CSGAGGSTGELFF

d_call: NA
j_call: TRBJ2-7
clone_size: few
v_call: TRBV7-9
cdr3_length: 14
cdr3_nt: TGTGCCAGCAGCTTAGTCGGCAGGGGGGACGAGCAGTACTTC
cdr3_aa: CASSLVGRGDEQYF

d_call: TRBD2
j_call: TRBJ2-1
clone_size: NA
v_call: TRBV9
cdr3_length: 21
cdr3_nt: TGTGCCAGCAGCGGACAACTCCTGGGACTAGCGGGAGAAAGCTCCTACAATGAGCAGTTCTTC
cdr3_aa: CASSGQLLGLAGESSYNEQFF

d_call: NA
j_call: TRBJ2-7
clone_size: NA
v_call: TRBV5-6
cdr3_length: 14
cdr3_nt: TGTGCCAGCAGCTTGGGCACCCTGTCTTACGAGCAGTACTTC
cdr3_aa: CASSLGTLSYEQYF

d_call: TRBD2
j_call: TRBJ2-5
clone_size: few
v_call: TRBV9
cdr3_length: 18
cdr3_nt: TGTGCCAGCAGCGGCGCGGCGGGAGGGCCGAGGGGTCAAGAGACCCAGTACTTC
cdr3_aa: CASSGAAGGPRGQETQYF

d_call: NA
j_call: TRBJ2-6
clone_size: NA
v_call: TRBV30
cdr3_length: 13
cdr3_nt: TGTGCCTGGAGTGTAAATCTGGCAAACGTCCTGACTTTC
cdr3_aa: CAWSVNLANVLTF

d_call: NA
j_call: TRBJ1-5
clone_size: few
v_call: TRBV19
cdr3_length: 13
cdr3_nt: TGTGCCAGTACCGTCGACAGCAATCAGCCCCAGCATTTT
cdr3_aa: CASTVDSNQPQHF

d_call: TRBD1
j_call: TRBJ2-7
clone_size: NA
v_call: TRBV27
cdr3_length: 14
cdr3_nt: TGTGCCAGCAGGGGACAGATAGATGCCTACGAGCAGTACTTC
cdr3_aa: CASRGQIDAYEQYF

d_call: NA
j_call: TRBJ1-1
clone_size: NA
v_call: TRBV6-5
cdr3_length: 16
cdr3_nt: TGTGCCAGCAGTTTACTCTCCCCTCACGGCAACACTGAAGCTTTCTTT
cdr3_aa: CASSLLSPHGNTEAFF

d_call: NA
j_call: TRBJ2-1
clone_size: NA
v_call: TRBV9
cdr3_length: 13
cdr3_nt: TGTGCCAGCAGCGTAGCGGACCAGAATGAGCAGTTCTTC
cdr3_aa: CASSVADQNEQFF

d_call: TRBD2
j_call: TRBJ2-5
clone_size: few
v_call: TRBV7-9
cdr3_length: 16
cdr3_nt: TGTGCCAGCAGCTTAGGTAGCGGGAGAGATGGTGAGACCCAGTACTTC
cdr3_aa: CASSLGSGRDGETQYF

d_call: NA
j_call: TRBJ2-3
clone_size: NA
v_call: TRBV7-9
cdr3_length: 15
cdr3_nt: TGTGCCAGCAGCGGAGAGGCGACTAGCACAGATACGCAGTATTTT
cdr3_aa: CASSGEATSTDTQYF

d_call: NA
j_call: TRBJ2-7
clone_size: once
v_call: TRBV30
cdr3_length: 12
cdr3_nt: TGTGCCTGGAGTGTCGGAGGGTACGAGCAGTACTTC
cdr3_aa: CAWSVGGYEQYF

d_call: TRBD2
j_call: TRBJ2-7
clone_size: NA
v_call: TRBV6-1
cdr3_length: 15
cdr3_nt: TGTGCCAGCGGCATCATACGGGAGGTCCCGGATGAGCAGTACTTC
cdr3_aa: CASGIIREVPDEQYF

d_call: NA
j_call: TRBJ2-2
clone_size: NA
v_call: TRBV30
cdr3_length: 13
cdr3_nt: TGTGCCTGGAGTAAGGGCAACACCGGGGAGCTGTTTTTT
cdr3_aa: CAWSKGNTGELFF

d_call: NA
j_call: TRBJ2-7
clone_size: NA
v_call: TRBV5-1
cdr3_length: 15
cdr3_nt: TGCGCCAGCCAGGTAACCGGGACCCAACCCTACGAGCAGTACTTC
cdr3_aa: CASQVTGTQPYEQYF

d_call: TRBD1
j_call: TRBJ2-1
clone_size: NA
v_call: TRBV29-1
cdr3_length: 17
cdr3_nt: TGCAGCGTTGGCGGGATAGACAGGGGTGGATCCTACGATGAGCAGTTCTTC
cdr3_aa: CSVGGIDRGGSYDEQFF

d_call: NA
j_call: TRBJ1-5
clone_size: NA
v_call: TRBV2
cdr3_length: 13
cdr3_nt: TGTGCCAGCAGCCGATATAGCAATCAGCCCCAGCATTTT
cdr3_aa: CASSRYSNQPQHF

d_call: NA
j_call: TRBJ2-1
clone_size: NA
v_call: TRBV7-9
cdr3_length: 12
cdr3_nt: TGTGCCAGCAGTCCCACCCGGGTCGAGCAGTTCTTC
cdr3_aa: CASSPTRVEQFF

d_call: TRBD2
j_call: TRBJ2-7
clone_size: NA
v_call: TRBV28
cdr3_length: 16
cdr3_nt: TGTGCCAGCAGCATTCCTACTAGCGGGAGTGGGTACGAGCAGTACTTC
cdr3_aa: CASSIPTSGSGYEQYF

d_call: TRBD1
j_call: TRBJ1-2
clone_size: NA
v_call: TRBV5-1
cdr3_length: 15
cdr3_nt: TGCGCCAGCAGCCCGCGAAACGACAGGGACTATGGCTACACCTTC
cdr3_aa: CASSPRNDRDYGYTF

d_call: TRBD2
j_call: TRBJ2-7
clone_size: NA
v_call: TRBV5-1
cdr3_length: 17
cdr3_nt: TGCGCCAGCAGCACCTCCCCGGTGACTAGCGGGAGGTTCGAGCAGTACTTC
cdr3_aa: CASSTSPVTSGRFEQYF

d_call: TRBD1
j_call: TRBJ2-5
clone_size: few
v_call: TRBV6-6
cdr3_length: 15
cdr3_nt: TGTGCCAGCAGTTACTTGACAGGGTGGGGAGAGACCCAGTACTTC
cdr3_aa: CASSYLTGWGETQYF

d_call: NA
j_call: TRBJ2-1
clone_size: few
v_call: TRBV18
cdr3_length: 15
cdr3_nt: TGTGCCAGCTCACCATCCAGGGGTATAGACAATGAGCAGTTCTTC
cdr3_aa: CASSPSRGIDNEQFF

d_call: TRBD2
j_call: TRBJ2-7
clone_size: NA
v_call: TRBV7-2
cdr3_length: 15
cdr3_nt: TGTGCCAGCAGCTGGGGGAGGGGCCTCGGGAACGAGCAGTACTTC
cdr3_aa: CASSWGRGLGNEQYF